This TCR beta chain was identified in a study of siplizumab effects on memory and regulatory T cells. Only in-frame clones appear in the TCRdb table, and some are missing; sequencing was by immunoSEQ multiplex PCR. The table has about 69,000 clones, around 90% seen once. Trimming took off 2 bases at V and 10 bases at J, with 14 bases between the two ends. The CDR3 contains 13 residues. Germline CDR1 and CDR2: MNHEY and SMNVEV (reference sequence). The clonotype was recovered from a human donor in good health. Source material: Tregs sorted from blood. The chain has TRBV27 and TRBJ2-5, with unresolved D. CDR3 region: CASSLRASFFQYF. CDR3 nucleotides: TGTGCCAGCAGTTTACGGGCGTCCTTTTTCCAGTACTTC.